The 23 T cell receptor beta chains in this list originate from one sample, sequenced in a study of cytomegalovirus exposure and HLA in healthy donors. Here immunoSEQ multiplex PCR was the method, and the copy in TCRdb shows in-frame clones only, minus some. The sample contains 210,000 or so clones, 85% to 90% of which appear only once. Sequencing used PBMCs. All receptors come from a woman under 30 in good health and CMV-seronegative.

The V gene is TRBV5-1, the J gene TRBJ2-7, with 7 bases identical to TRBD2. Per germline, CDR1 SGHRS and CDR2 YFSETQ. The CDR3 is 16 residues long. V lost 0 bases, J lost 0 bases, and 6 bases stayed unmatched. CDR3 sequence reads: CASSLGRWGGSYEQYF. In nucleotides, the CDR3 is TGCGCCAGCAGCTTGGGACGATGGGGGGGCTCCTACGAGCAGTACTTC. Variable domain in full (rest from reference TRBV5-1 and TRBJ2-7): KAGVTQTPRYLIKTRGQQVTLSCSPISGHRSVSWYQQTPGQGLQFLFEYFSETQRNKGNFPGRFSGRQFSNSRSEMNVSTLELGDSALYLCASSLGRWGGSYEQYFGPGTRLTVT.

This chain joins TRBV19 and TRBJ2-2; D might be TRBD2 (6 bases). Germline CDR1 is LNHDA and CDR2 is SQIVND (reference sequence). V lost 9 bases and J lost 1, with 9 bases in between. This CDR3 is built from 13 residues. CDR3 coding DNA: TGTGCCAGCGGGAGCAGGAACACCGGGGAGCTGTTTTTT. This sequence encodes CASGSRNTGELFF.

This rearrangement joins TRBV7-2 to TRBJ1-5; no definite D call. V lost 1 base to trimming and J lost 3 bases, with 4 bases between them. This CDR3 spans 13 amino acids. Germline assignment: CDR1 SGHTA and CDR2 FQGNSA. CDR3 amino acids: CASSLDTNQPQHF. In DNA, the CDR3 is TGTGCCAGCAGCTTAGACACCAATCAGCCCCAGCATTTT.

The chain couples TRBV5-1 to TRBJ2-5; 8 bases align to TRBD1. Trimming at V came to 2 bases and at J to 2 bases, leaving 8 bases not matched to a gene. Germline values: CDR1 SGHRS, CDR2 YFSETQ. The CDR3 is 16 residues long. The CDR3 DNA reads TGCGCCAGCAGCTTCCCTCGGACAGGGATACAAGAGACCCAGTACTTC. This translates into CASSFPRTGIQETQYF. Complete variable domain (other parts from reference TRBV5-1 and TRBJ2-5): KAGVTQTPRYLIKTRGQQVTLSCSPISGHRSVSWYQQTPGQGLQFLFEYFSETQRNKGNFPGRFSGRQFSNSRSEMNVSTLELGDSALYLCASSFPRTGIQETQYFGPGTRLLVL.

This chain connects TRBV19 to TRBJ2-1, with TRBD2 matching over 11 bases. CDR3 length: 15 residues. J gave up 3 bases and V 10 bases, and 8 bases lay outside the gene matches. Germline CDR1 reads LNHDA; CDR2 reads SQIVND (reference sequence). The CDR3 nucleotides are TGTGCCACCGGGACTAGCGGAGGAGTCTACAATGAGCAGTTCTTC. It encodes CATGTSGGVYNEQFF.

Regarding this clone: An end of the junction differs from the germline gene, which may be a read error. V is TRBV28 and J is TRBJ2-5; TRBD1 aligns across 9 bases. There are 12 residues in the CDR3. Germline lookup yields CDR1 MDHEN and CDR2 SYDVKM. This chain's CDR3 is CATRDRVESQYF. The DNA for the CDR3 is TGTGCCACGAGGGACAGGGTAGAGAGCCAGTACTTC.

Turning to this clone: Compared with germline, one end of the junction differs, possibly owing to a read error. The chain uses TRBV7-7 and TRBJ1-2; 7 bases align to TRBD1. CDR1 and CDR2 (germline): SSHAT, FNYEAQ (reference sequence). CDR3 size: 16 residues. The CDR3 is CASSLEGAGPNYGYTF. As DNA, the CDR3 is TGTGCTAGCAGCTTGGAGGGGGCCGGGCCTAACTATGGCTACACCTTC.

The chain links TRBV21-1 to TRBJ1-4. TRBV21-1 is a documented pseudogene. The CDR3 has 15 residues. The CDR3 loop reads CASSKKREAEEKLFF. The CDR3 nucleotides are TGTGCCAGCAGCAAGAAGAGGGAGGCGGAGGAAAAACTGTTTTTT.

The V call is TRBV2, the J call TRBJ2-5; TRBD1 agrees at 9 bases. The CDR3 runs 14 residues. V shed 6 bases and J 5 bases; nucleotides not matched to a gene: 7. Per the germline V gene, CDR1 is SNHLY and CDR2 is FYNNEI. The CDR3 coding sequence is TGTGCCAGCAGCCGGACAGGGGCTCGGGAGACCCAGTACTTC. This encodes CASSRTGARETQYF.

The J gene is TRBJ2-2, the V gene TRBV7-9, with 7 bases identical to TRBD2. Germline V lookup: CDR1 SEHNR, CDR2 FQNEAQ (reference sequence). This CDR3 has 15 amino acids. After removal of 8 bases from V and 1 base from J, the junction contained 7 bases not matched to a gene. The CDR3 DNA follows: TGTGCCAGCCTACGGGCGGGAGAGAACACCGGGGAGCTGTTTTTT. It is translated as CASLRAGENTGELFF.

This sequence joins TRBV11-2 and TRBJ2-2; the match to TRBD2 covers 8 bases. Germline loops: CDR1 SGHAT, CDR2 FQNNGV. Germline trimming cut 1 base from V and 6 bases from J; bases unmatched to any gene: 7. The CDR3 runs to 16 residues. CDR3 bases: TGTGCCAGCAGCTTAGTCGTCGGCGGGAGGTCCGGGGAGCTGTTTTTT. It translates to CASSLVVGGRSGELFF.

The chain has TRBV7-2 and TRBJ2-3, with 9 bases lining up with TRBD1. This CDR3 is built from 16 residues. Trimming at V came to 6 bases and at J to 2 bases, leaving 9 bases not matched to a gene. Germline CDR1 SGHTA, CDR2 FQGNSA. CDR3 bases: TGTGCCAGCAGACAAGGACAGGGGCCGATCACAGATACGCAGTATTTT. It codes for CASRQGQGPITDTQYF.

V is TRBV4-2 and J is TRBJ1-2, with D unresolved. The V end lost 3 bases, the J end lost 4 bases, and 15 bases lay between the germline ends. The CDR3 extends over 15 amino acids. In germline, CDR1 is LGHNA, CDR2 YNFKEQ. In DNA form, the CDR3 reads TGTGCCAGCAGCCAGAGGTCGCAAACAAGCTATGGCTACACCTTC. Amino acid sequence: CASSQRSQTSYGYTF.

The chain links TRBV10-3 to TRBJ2-7; 9 bases are shared with TRBD1. CDR3 length: 14 amino acids. The germline gives CDR1 ENHRY, CDR2 SYGVKD. Trimming cost V 9 bases and J 3 bases; bases outside gene matches: 9. As DNA, the CDR3 is TGTGCCATTCAAATCGGACAGGGGATCTACGAGCAGTACTTC. Translation gives CAIQIGQGIYEQYF.

This clone was recorded only once. This chain connects TRBV4-1 to TRBJ2-5; 15 nucleotides agree with TRBD2. CDR1 is MGHRA, CDR2 YSYEKL, per germline. The trim removed 4 bases at V and 5 bases at J, leaving 2 bases unmatched. The CDR3 loop spans 15 amino acids. The CDR3 loop reads CASSRGLAGGETQYF. The CDR3 DNA reads as TGCGCCAGCAGCCGGGGACTAGCGGGAGGTGAGACCCAGTACTTC.

This clone was seen a handful of times. This chain uses TRBV10-3 with TRBJ2-7; no clear D. Deletions cut 8 bases from V and 3 bases from J, with 14 bases between. Per germline, CDR1 ENHRY and CDR2 SYGVKD. CDR3 length: 13 residues. The chain's CDR3 is CAIEATLGYEQYF. CDR3 in DNA: TGTGCCATCGAGGCTACCCTGGGCTACGAGCAGTACTTC.

The chain couples TRBV15 to TRBJ1-4; perhaps TRBD1 as D (6 bases). The V end lost 0 bases, the J end lost 3 bases, and 11 bases lay between the germline ends. This CDR3 comprises 16 residues. Per germline, CDR1 LNHNV and CDR2 YYDKDF (reference sequence). The CDR3 nucleotides read TGTGCCACCAGCAGAGAAGGGGGGGCCCCTAATGAAAAACTGTTTTTT. The encoded protein is CATSREGGAPNEKLFF.

The chain carries TRBV7-7 and TRBJ2-7; 9 bases are a match to TRBD2. The germline V gene encodes CDR1 SSHAT and CDR2 FNYEAQ (reference sequence). The CDR3 is made up of 19 amino acids. In DNA, the CDR3 is TGTGCTAGGGGAGGAGTAGCGGGACTAGCAAGGGAGGGGGTCTACGAGCAGTACTTC. Its protein product is CARGGVAGLAREGVYEQYF.

This rearrangement joins TRBV4-3 to TRBJ1-2, with TRBD1 matching 8 bases. This CDR3 has 15 amino acids. After removal of 4 bases from V and 8 bases from J, the junction contained 12 bases not matched to a gene. Germline CDR1 reads LGHNA; CDR2 reads YSLEER. CDR3 nucleotides: TGCGCCAGCAGCCGCCAGGGGGCCCGCCTGGGCGGCTACACCTTC. Translation: CASSRQGARLGGYTF.

The chain employs TRBV13 and TRBJ1-3, with D tentatively TRBD1 (5 bases). Deletions cut 5 bases from V and 3 bases from J, with 14 bases between. Germline V gives CDR1 PRHDT, CDR2 FYEKMQ (reference sequence). CDR3 length equals 15 residues. CDR3 sequence (DNA): TGTGCCAGCAGCGAACCTGACAGTTATGGAAACACCATATATTTT. Its translation: CASSEPDSYGNTIYF.

J is TRBJ2-1 and V is TRBV7-8; 10 positions match TRBD1. The CDR3 runs 14 residues. Germline loops: CDR1 SGHVS, CDR2 FQNEAQ. V gave up 5 bases and J gave up 7 bases; unmatched junction bases: 5. The CDR3 DNA reads TGTGCCAGCAGCCTCCGGGACAGGGGAAATGAGCAGTTCTTC. Translation: CASSLRDRGNEQFF.

CDR3 region: CASSALQGAQYEQYF. The CDR3 DNA is TGTGCCAGCAGCGCCCTACAGGGGGCGCAGTACGAGCAGTACTTC. J is TRBJ2-7 and V is TRBV9; 9 nucleotides align to TRBD1. With 3 bases clipped from V and 4 bases from J, the junction kept 8 bases outside the gene matches. CDR3 length equals 15 residues. Germline-derived CDR1 and CDR2 are SGDLS and YYNGEE.

This CDR3 is CASALAITGELFF. CDR3 sequence (DNA): TGTGCCAGCGCTCTAGCTATTACCGGGGAGCTGTTTTTT. The chain joins TRBV9 to TRBJ2-2; the D gene is possibly TRBD2 (5 bases). Germline values: CDR1 SGDLS, CDR2 YYNGEE. Trimming left V 7 bases short and J 5 bases short, with 12 bases between. This CDR3 contains 13 residues.